The table lists the clone carrying this TCR beta chain with many counts. Its antigen is as yet unknown. The CDR3 sequence is 15 residues long. Germline V lookup: CDR1 SQVTM, CDR2 ANQGSEA. V was shortened by 7 bases and J by 0 bases, with 15 bases between the two germline ends. The authors incorporated unique molecular identifiers into the TCR beta cDNA libraries. MiXCR was run by TCRdb on the PCR reads, yielding one entry per CDR3 protein. The data contain about 260,000 distinct CDR3 sequences, 36% of them singletons. The data were obtained in a study of post-analysis software for immune sequencing data. General study points: A few TRBV segments occurring more often in patients than controls included TRBV5-6, TRBV5-1 and TRBV20-1.

This receptor was identified in a girl aged 5-17 years with multiple sclerosis. Sample: blood. The rearrangement joins TRBV29-1 to TRBJ2-2; unclear D gene. CDR3 sequence reads: CSATMGDANTGELFF. The CDR3 coding sequence is TGCAGCGCCACGATGGGCGATGCGAACACCGGGGAGCTGTTTTTT.